The TCR beta chain under discussion was sequenced for a study of blood T cell repertoires in COVID-19. Trimming cost V 6 bases and J 6 bases; bases outside gene matches: 6. CDR3 size: 14 residues. The germline V gene has CDR1 LGHNA and CDR2 YSLEER. Method: immunoSEQ multiplex PCR; TCRdb's copy keeps in-frame clones and lacks some. The sample yields about 250,000 clones, 80% to 95% seen once. The clonotype comes from a woman under 30 who had recovered from COVID-19. V gene TRBV4-3 combines with J gene TRBJ2-3; 10 bases match TRBD2. The source material was PBMCs or T cells enriched from blood (not recorded which). The CDR3 DNA reads as TGCGCCAGCAGTATTGGGACTAGCGACGATACGCAGTATTTT. Amino acids: CASSIGTSDDTQYF.